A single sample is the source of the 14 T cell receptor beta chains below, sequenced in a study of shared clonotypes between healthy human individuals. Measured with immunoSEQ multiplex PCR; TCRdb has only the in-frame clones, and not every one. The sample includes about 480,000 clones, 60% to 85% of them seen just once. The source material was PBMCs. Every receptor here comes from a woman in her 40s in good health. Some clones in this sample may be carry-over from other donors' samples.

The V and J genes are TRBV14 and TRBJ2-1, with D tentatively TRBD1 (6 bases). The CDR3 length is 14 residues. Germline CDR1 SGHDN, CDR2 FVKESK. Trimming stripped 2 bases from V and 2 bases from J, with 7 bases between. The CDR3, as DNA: TGTGCCAGCAGCCAAACAGGGACCTACAATGAGCAGTTCTTC. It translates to CASSQTGTYNEQFF.

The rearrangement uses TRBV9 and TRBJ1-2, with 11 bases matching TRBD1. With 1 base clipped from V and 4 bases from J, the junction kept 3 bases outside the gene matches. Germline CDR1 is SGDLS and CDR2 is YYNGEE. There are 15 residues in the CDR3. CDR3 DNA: TGTGCCAGCAGCGTACAGGGGACAGGGGGCTATGGCTACACCTTC. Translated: CASSVQGTGGYGYTF.

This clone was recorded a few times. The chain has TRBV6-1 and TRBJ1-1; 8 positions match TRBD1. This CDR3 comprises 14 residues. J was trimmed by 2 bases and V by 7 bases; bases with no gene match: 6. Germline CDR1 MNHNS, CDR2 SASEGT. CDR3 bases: TGTGCCAGCAACGGACAGGGTTTTAACACTGAAGCTTTCTTT. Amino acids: CASNGQGFNTEAFF.

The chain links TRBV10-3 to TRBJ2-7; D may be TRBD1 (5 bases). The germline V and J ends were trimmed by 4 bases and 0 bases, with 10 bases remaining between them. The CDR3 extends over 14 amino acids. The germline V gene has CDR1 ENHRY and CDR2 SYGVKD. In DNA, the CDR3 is TGTGCCATCAGTGGGACAAATAACTCCTACGAGCAGTACTTC. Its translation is CAISGTNNSYEQYF.

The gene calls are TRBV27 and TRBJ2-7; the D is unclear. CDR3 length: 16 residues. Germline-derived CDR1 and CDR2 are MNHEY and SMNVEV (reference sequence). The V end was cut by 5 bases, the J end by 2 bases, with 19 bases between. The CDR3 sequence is CASSPGRRFPAYEQYF. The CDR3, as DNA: TGTGCCAGCAGTCCAGGAAGACGGTTTCCAGCCTACGAGCAGTACTTC.

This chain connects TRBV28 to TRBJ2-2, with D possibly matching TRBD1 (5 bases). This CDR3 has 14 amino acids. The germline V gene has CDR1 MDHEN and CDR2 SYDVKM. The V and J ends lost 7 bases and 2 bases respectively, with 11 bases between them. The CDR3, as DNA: TGTGCCAGCATTGGGGCACCAAACACCGGGGAGCTGTTTTTT. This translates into CASIGAPNTGELFF.

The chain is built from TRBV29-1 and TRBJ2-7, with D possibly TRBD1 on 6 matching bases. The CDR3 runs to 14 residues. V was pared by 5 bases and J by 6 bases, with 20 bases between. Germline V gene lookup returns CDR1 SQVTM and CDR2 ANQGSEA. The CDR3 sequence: CSVTPGDRSLEQYF. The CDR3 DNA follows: TGCAGCGTTACTCCAGGGGATAGGTCTCTCGAGCAGTACTTC.

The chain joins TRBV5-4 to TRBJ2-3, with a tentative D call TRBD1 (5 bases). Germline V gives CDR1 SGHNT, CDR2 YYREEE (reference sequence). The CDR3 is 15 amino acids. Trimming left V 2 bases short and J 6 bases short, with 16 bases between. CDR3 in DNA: TGTGCCAGCAGCTTTTTCACAGGAGCCGGGGATACGCAGTATTTT. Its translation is CASSFFTGAGDTQYF.

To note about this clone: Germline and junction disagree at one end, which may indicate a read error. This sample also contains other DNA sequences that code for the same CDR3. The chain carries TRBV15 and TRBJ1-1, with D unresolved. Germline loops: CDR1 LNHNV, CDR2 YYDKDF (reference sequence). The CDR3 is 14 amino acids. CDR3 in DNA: TGTGCCACCAGCCTAGGAGGGTCGGGTACTGAGGCTTTCTTT. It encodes CATSLGGSGTEAFF. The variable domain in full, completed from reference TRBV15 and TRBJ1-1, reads DAMVIQNPRYQVTQFGKPVTLSCSQTLNHNVMYWYQQKSSQAPKLLFHYYDKDFNNEADTPDNFQSRRPNTSFCFLDIRSPGLGDTAMYLCATSLGGSGTEAFFGQGTRLTVV.

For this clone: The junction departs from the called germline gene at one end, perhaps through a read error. The CDR3 reads CASSHRDTARAF. Written as DNA, the CDR3 is TGTGCCAGTAGTCACAGGGACACGGCTCGCGCCTTC. V is TRBV19 and J is TRBJ1-2, with D possibly TRBD1 on 6 matching bases. Germline CDR1 reads LNHDA; CDR2 reads SQIVND (reference sequence). The CDR3 sequence is 12 residues long.

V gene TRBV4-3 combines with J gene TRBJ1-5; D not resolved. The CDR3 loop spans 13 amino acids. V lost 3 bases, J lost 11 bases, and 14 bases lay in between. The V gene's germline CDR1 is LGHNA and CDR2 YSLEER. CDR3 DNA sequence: TGCGCCAGCAGCCAGGACCGTGGGGAAGCCCAGCATTTT. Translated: CASSQDRGEAQHF.

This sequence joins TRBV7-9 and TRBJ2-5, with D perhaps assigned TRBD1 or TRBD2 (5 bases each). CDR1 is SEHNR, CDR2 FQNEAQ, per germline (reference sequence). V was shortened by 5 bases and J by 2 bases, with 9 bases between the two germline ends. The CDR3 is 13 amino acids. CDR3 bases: TGTGCCAGCAGCCGGGACGGACAAGAGACCCAGTACTTC. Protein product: CASSRDGQETQYF.

In nucleotides, the CDR3 is TGTGCCAGCAGCTCCCGGGACAGCTGGAACTATGGCTACACCTTC. Translating it yields CASSSRDSWNYGYTF. The rearrangement joins TRBV7-9 to TRBJ1-2; 7 bases are a match to TRBD1. Looked up from germline, CDR1 is SEHNR and CDR2 is FQNEAQ (reference sequence). V lost 4 bases, J lost 2 bases, and 7 bases stayed unmatched. CDR3 length: 15 amino acids. Drawing the rest from reference TRBV7-9 and TRBJ1-2, the complete variable domain is DTGVSQNPRHKITKRGQNVTFRCDPISEHNRLYWYRQTLGQGPEFLTYFQNEAQLEKSRLLSDRFSAERPKGSFSTLEIQRTEQGDSAMYLCASSSRDSWNYGYTFGSGTRLTVV.

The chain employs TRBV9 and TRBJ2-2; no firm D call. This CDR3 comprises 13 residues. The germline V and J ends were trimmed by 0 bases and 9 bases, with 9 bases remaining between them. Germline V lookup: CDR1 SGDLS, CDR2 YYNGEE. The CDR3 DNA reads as TGTGCCAGCAGCGTAGGGGGTTTCCGGGAGCTGTTTTTT. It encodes CASSVGGFRELFF.